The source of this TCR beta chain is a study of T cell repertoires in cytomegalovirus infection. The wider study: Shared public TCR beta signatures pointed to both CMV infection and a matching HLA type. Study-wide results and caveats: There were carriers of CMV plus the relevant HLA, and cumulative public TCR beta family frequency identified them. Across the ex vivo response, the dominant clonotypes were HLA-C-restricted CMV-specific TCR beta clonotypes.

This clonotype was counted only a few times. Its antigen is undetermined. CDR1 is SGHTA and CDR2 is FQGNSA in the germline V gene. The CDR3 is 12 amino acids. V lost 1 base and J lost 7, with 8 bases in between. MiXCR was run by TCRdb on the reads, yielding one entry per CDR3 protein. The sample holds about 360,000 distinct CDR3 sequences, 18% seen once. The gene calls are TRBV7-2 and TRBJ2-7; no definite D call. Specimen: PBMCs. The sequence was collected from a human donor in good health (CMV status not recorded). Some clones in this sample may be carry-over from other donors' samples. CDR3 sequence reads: CASSLEPGEQYF. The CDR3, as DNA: TGTGCCAGCAGCTTAGAGCCAGGAGAGCAGTACTTC.